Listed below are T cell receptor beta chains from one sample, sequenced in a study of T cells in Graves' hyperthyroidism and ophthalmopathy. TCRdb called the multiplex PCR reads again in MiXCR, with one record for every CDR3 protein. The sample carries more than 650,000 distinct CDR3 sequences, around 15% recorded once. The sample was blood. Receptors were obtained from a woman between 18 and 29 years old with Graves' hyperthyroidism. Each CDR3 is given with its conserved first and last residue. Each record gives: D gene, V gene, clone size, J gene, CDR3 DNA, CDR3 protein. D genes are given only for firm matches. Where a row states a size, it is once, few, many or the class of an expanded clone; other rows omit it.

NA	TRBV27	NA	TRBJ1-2	TGTGCCAGCAGAAAGGACAGTTCCTATGGCTACACCTTC	CASRKDSSYGYTF
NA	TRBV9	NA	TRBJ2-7	TGTGCCAGCAGCGTAGCCTGGGGTCCCTACGAGCAGTACTTC	CASSVAWGPYEQYF
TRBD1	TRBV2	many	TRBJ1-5	TGTGCCAGCAGTGCGAGGGGGCGGGAGGATCAGCCCCAGCATTTT	CASSARGREDQPQHF
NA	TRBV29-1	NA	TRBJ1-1	TGCAGCGTGGGAGTAATGAACACTGAAGCTTTCTTT	CSVGVMNTEAFF
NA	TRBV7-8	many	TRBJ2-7	TGTGCCAGCTCCCTCCCCCCCCGCGGGCAAATCTCCTACGAGCAGTACTTC	CASSLPPRGQISYEQYF
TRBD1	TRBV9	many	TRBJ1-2	TGTGCCAGCAGCGCCCTTGGACAGGGGAGGGCCTATGGCTACACCTTC	CASSALGQGRAYGYTF
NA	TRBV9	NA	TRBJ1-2	TGTGCCAGCAGCGTAGGCTTACCTAACTATGGCTACACCTTC	CASSVGLPNYGYTF
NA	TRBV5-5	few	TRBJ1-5	TGTGCCAGCAGCTTGGAGTGGGCCCCGCAGCCCCAGCATTTT	CASSLEWAPQPQHF
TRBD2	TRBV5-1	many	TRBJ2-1	TGCGCCAGCAGCGGAACCGGGACTAGCGGGAAAGGATCCCCCTACAATGAGCAGTTCTTC	CASSGTGTSGKGSPYNEQFF
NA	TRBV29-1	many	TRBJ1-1	TGCAGCGCCAGAGGCAGGATGAACACTGAAGCTTTCTTT	CSARGRMNTEAFF
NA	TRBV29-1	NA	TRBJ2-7	TGCAGCGTTGCGGACACAACCTACGAGCAGTACTTC	CSVADTTYEQYF
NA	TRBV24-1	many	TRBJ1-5	TGTGCCTCAGGACACGGGGGGCCCAATCAGCCCCAGCATTTT	CASGHGGPNQPQHF
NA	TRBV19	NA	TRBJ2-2	TGTGCCAGTAGTTCGCGTACCCCTCACACCGGGGAGCTGTTTTTT	CASSSRTPHTGELFF
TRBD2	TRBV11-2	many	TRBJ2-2	TGTGCCAGCAGCACCCGATCTCCCGCGGGAGGTTTCCCCGGGGAGCTGTTTTTT	CASSTRSPAGGFPGELFF
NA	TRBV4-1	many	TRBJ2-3	TGCGCCAGCAGCCAAGACAGGAGCACAGATACGCAGTATTTT	CASSQDRSTDTQYF
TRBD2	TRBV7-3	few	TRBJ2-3	TGTGCCAGCAGCTTACTAGCGGGAGGGCGGACAGATACGCAGTATTTT	CASSLLAGGRTDTQYF
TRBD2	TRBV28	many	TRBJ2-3	TGTGCCAGCAGTCACGAACTAGCGGGAGGATGGGATGATACGCAGTATTTT	CASSHELAGGWDDTQYF
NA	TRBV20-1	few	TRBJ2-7	TGCAGTGCTAGTACCGGGACTTTCACCTACGAGCAGTACTTC	CSASTGTFTYEQYF
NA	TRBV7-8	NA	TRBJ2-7	TGTGCCAGCAGTCCCGACCGCGGGGGCCACCTCTCCTACAATGAGCAGTACTTC	CASSPDRGGHLSYNEQYF
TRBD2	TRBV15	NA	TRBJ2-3	TGTGCCACCAGCAGAGATGGGAGCGGGAGGGCACCAGATACGCAGTATTTT	CATSRDGSGRAPDTQYF
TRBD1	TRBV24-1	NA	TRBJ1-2	TGTGCCACCAGTGGGACAGGGCACTATGGCTACACCTTC	CATSGTGHYGYTF
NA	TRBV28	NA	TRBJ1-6	TGTGCCAGCAGCCGAAGCCCCATTAATTTATCCCCCCAATTCACAGCCCTCCACTTT	CASSRSPINLSPQFTALHF
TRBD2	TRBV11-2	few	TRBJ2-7	TGTGCCAGCAGCCCTACTAGCGGGAGACACGAGCAGTACTTC	CASSPTSGRHEQYF
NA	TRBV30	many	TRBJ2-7	TGTGCCTGGATGTCTTATCAAAGCTCCTACGAGCAGTACTTC	CAWMSYQSSYEQYF
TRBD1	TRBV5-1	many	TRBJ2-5	TGCGCCAGCAGCTTGGAACCAGGGGGAAGGACCCAGTACTTC	CASSLEPGGRTQYF
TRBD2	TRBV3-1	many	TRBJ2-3	TGTGCCAGCAGCCAAGGGCTGAGACTAGCGGGAGCCACAGATACGCAGTATTTT	CASSQGLRLAGATDTQYF
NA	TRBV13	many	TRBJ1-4	TGTGCCAGCAGCTCCCGGGGGGAGCCTGCGAGCGAAAAACTGTTTTTT	CASSSRGEPASEKLFF
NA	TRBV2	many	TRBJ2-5	TGTGCCAGCAGTGAGAGGAGGGGGCGGGCAGAGACCCAGTACTTC	CASSERRGRAETQYF
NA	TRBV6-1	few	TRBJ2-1	TGTGCCAGCAGTTTAGGTGGGAGAATTGCCGATGAGCAGTTCTTC	CASSLGGRIADEQFF
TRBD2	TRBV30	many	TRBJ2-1	TGTGCCTGGAGTGTACTAGCGCCAAACAATGAGCAGTTCTTC	CAWSVLAPNNEQFF
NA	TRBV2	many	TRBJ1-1	TGTGCCAGCACCCCGACAGGTGGGGACACTGAAGCTTTCTTT	CASTPTGGDTEAFF
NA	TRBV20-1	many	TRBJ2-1	TGCAGTGCTCCTCCATCACCAACTAGAGTCAATGAGCAGTTCTTC	CSAPPSPTRVNEQFF
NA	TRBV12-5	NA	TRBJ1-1	TGTGCTAGTGGTCGTACCTTCACTGAAGCTTTCTTT	CASGRTFTEAFF
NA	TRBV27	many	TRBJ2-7	TGTGCCAGCAGAAGTGAAAGAAGCAGGGACCTTTACGAGCAGTACTTC	CASRSERSRDLYEQYF
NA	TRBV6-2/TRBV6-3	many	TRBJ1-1	TGTGCCAGCACCTCCCCTGCGCCTGAAGCTTTCTTT	CASTSPAPEAFF
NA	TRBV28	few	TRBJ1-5	TGTGCCAGCAGAACAAGTAGCAATCAGCCCCAGCATTTT	CASRTSSNQPQHF
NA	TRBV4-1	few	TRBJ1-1	TGCGCCAGCAGCCCGGGACCGCAAAAAGGAAACACTGAAGCTTTCTTT	CASSPGPQKGNTEAFF
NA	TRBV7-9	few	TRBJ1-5	TGTGCCAGCAGCTTAGGGAGCTCGCCCCAGCATTTT	CASSLGSSPQHF
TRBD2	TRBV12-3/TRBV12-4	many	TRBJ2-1	TGTGCCAGCAGGTGGACTAGCGGGAGCTCGGGTGAGCAGTTCTTC	CASRWTSGSSGEQFF
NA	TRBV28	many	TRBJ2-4	TGTGCCAGCAGTTTAACAGCCATAGCCAAAAACATTCAGTACTTC	CASSLTAIAKNIQYF
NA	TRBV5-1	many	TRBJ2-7	TGCGCCAGCAGCTTGACCTACACCTACGAGCAGTACTTC	CASSLTYTYEQYF
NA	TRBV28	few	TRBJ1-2	TGTGCCAGCAAGTTCCGGGACAACTATGGCTACACCTTC	CASKFRDNYGYTF
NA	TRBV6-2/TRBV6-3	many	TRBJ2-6	TGTGCCAGCAGTTACAGCTCTGGGGCCAACGTCCTGACTTTC	CASSYSSGANVLTF
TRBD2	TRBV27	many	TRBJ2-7	TGTGCCAGCAGTTTCCTTACTAGCGGGAGGAGCTACGAGCAGTACTTC	CASSFLTSGRSYEQYF
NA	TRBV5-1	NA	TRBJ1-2	TGCGCCAGCAGCTTGAACGAGAGGGGCTATGGCTACACCTTC	CASSLNERGYGYTF
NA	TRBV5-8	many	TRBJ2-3	TGTGCCAGCAGCCCAAAGTCAGATACGCAGTATTTT	CASSPKSDTQYF
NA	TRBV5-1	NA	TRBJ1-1	TGCGCCAGCAGCCCGGAGAGGGTGAACACTGAAGCTTTCTTT	CASSPERVNTEAFF
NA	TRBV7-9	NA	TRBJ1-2	TGTGCCAGCAGCTTAGCGGGCCGGGACCCTTTTTCTGGCTACACCTTC	CASSLAGRDPFSGYTF
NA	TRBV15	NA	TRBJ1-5	TGTGCCACCAGCAGCGGGAGTCAGCCCCAGCATTTT	CATSSGSQPQHF
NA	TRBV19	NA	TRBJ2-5	TGTGCCAGTAGTATATTTGGCGTCCGGGAGACCCAGTACTTC	CASSIFGVRETQYF
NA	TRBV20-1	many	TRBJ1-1	TGCAGTGCTAGGGTACAGGGGAACACTGAAGCTTTCTTT	CSARVQGNTEAFF
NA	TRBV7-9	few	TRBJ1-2	TGTGCCAGCAGCGCCGGGGGGGGTACTGGCTACACCTTC	CASSAGGGTGYTF